This TCR beta chain originates from a study of HIV-infected children after antiretroviral therapy interruption. Whole-study results and caveats: Naive CD4+ CDR3 sharing between time points fell after interruption began.

Treatment defined: PENTA 11 planned treatment interruption arm or continuous ART arm. RNA-based 3' RACE libraries used unique molecular identifiers. Using its own MiXCR run on the 3' RACE reads, TCRdb lists one record per CDR3 protein. The sample has nearly 15,000 distinct CDR3 sequences; around 3.3% are singletons. This clonotype was observed many times. The antigen is not known. The material was CD45RO+ CD8+ T cells from PBMCs, pooled from several time points, obtained from a donor given antiretroviral therapy, either interrupted or continuous. Subset described: memory CD8+ CD45RO+ CD45RA- T cells. The receptor was isolated from a pool of human donors with HIV.

CDR3 sequence (DNA): TGTGCCAGCAGCACCGGCGCGGGGAGGAGAAACACCATATATTTT. This codes for CASSTGAGRRNTIYF. This sequence joins TRBV7-2 and TRBJ1-3; no definite D call. Trimming removed 5 bases from V and 5 bases from J, with 16 bases in between. Germline V lookup: CDR1 SGHTA, CDR2 FQGNSA. CDR3 length: 15 amino acids.